The 25 T cell receptor beta chains below come from one sample, sequenced in a study of T cell therapy after organ transplantation (dated 2019 in TCRdb). No antigens are known for them. The method was the immunoSEQ multiplex PCR assay. The source is immuneACCESS, and TCRdb retained only in-frame sequences with V and J called. Part of the clones is not carried over; for the studies checked, unresolved V genes explain less than half of this, and the remainder is unexplained. The sample table lists around 19,000 clones, 84% of them with a count of one. The ten largest clones capture about 35% of the sample. Taken with the paper, the label for time point translates to: 20-29 weeks after completion of therapy. Sample: CD8+ T cells from blood, taken after autologous CMV-specific T cell therapy. Source of these receptors: a human patient who had received a solid organ transplant and had CMV disease. Following transplantation, T cells from the graft donor may be among those present.

The chain joins TRBV9 to TRBJ1-4; tentatively, D is TRBD1 (5 bases). Germline V gives CDR1 SGDLS, CDR2 YYNGEE. V dropped 4 bases and J dropped 8 bases, with 15 bases sitting between them. The CDR3 runs to 14 residues. The CDR3 protein is CASSTDSAVEKLFF. For the CDR3, the DNA is TGTGCCAGCAGCACAGACAGCGCGGTGGAAAAACTGTTTTTT. The variable domain in full, completed from reference TRBV9 and TRBJ1-4, reads DSGVTQTPKHLITATGQRVTLRCSPRSGDLSVYWYQQSLDQGLQFLIQYYNGEERAKGNILERFSAQQFPDLHSELNLSSLELGDSALYFCASSTDSAVEKLFFGSGTQLSVL.

The chain employs TRBV5-5 and TRBJ2-3; 7 bases are a match to TRBD1. The ends lost 2 bases at V and 0 bases at J; junction bases unmatched: 3. Germline V gene sequence: CDR1 SGHKS, CDR2 YYEKEE (reference sequence). The CDR3 loop spans 15 amino acids. The CDR3 sequence is CASSFWDSSTDTQYF. CDR3 nucleotide sequence: TGTGCCAGCAGCTTTTGGGACAGTAGCACAGATACGCAGTATTTT.

This clone has more than one count but fewer than ten. This chain uses TRBV28 with TRBJ2-7; no definite D call. V shed 5 bases and J shed 5 bases, with 10 bases lying between them. The CDR3 is made up of 12 amino acids. Germline-derived CDR1 and CDR2 are MDHEN and SYDVKM. CDR3 sequence: CASSASENEQYF. In DNA, the CDR3 is TGTGCCAGCAGTGCCTCTGAGAACGAGCAGTACTTC.

The V call is TRBV7-9, the J call TRBJ1-2, with a possible D match to TRBD1 (6 bases). V lost 2 bases and J lost 6, with 16 bases in between. Germline V gives CDR1 SEHNR, CDR2 FQNEAQ (reference sequence). CDR3 length equals 15 residues. The CDR3: CASSLPGGAGNGYTF. The DNA for the CDR3 is TGTGCCAGCAGCTTACCCGGGGGGGCGGGTAATGGCTACACCTTC.

The V and J genes are TRBV4-3 and TRBJ1-2, with D unresolved. Looked up from germline, CDR1 is LGHNA and CDR2 is YSLEER. Trimming removed 0 bases from V and 3 bases from J, with 14 bases in between. This CDR3 region has 16 residues. CDR3 region: CASSQDLGLVYYGYTF. The CDR3 nucleotides read TGCGCCAGCAGCCAAGATCTAGGTTTGGTCTACTATGGCTACACCTTC.

This clone is a singleton in its sample. The CDR3 protein is CASSDSSGRHTDTQYF. The CDR3 region has the DNA TGTGCCAGCAGTGACTCTAGCGGGAGACACACAGATACGCAGTATTTT. The chain joins TRBV6-4 to TRBJ2-3; 9 bases fit TRBD2. CDR1 is MRHNA, CDR2 SNTAGT, per germline. V dropped 0 bases and J dropped 2; count of bases not matched to a gene: 3. CDR3 length: 16 residues.

This sequence joins TRBV13 and TRBJ1-2; unclear D gene. The CDR3 extends over 11 amino acids. Germline V CDR1 and CDR2: PRHDT, FYEKMQ (reference sequence). With 6 bases removed from V and 8 bases from J, the gap between germline ends came to 10 bases. CDR3 protein: CASRSSGGYTF. In DNA form, the CDR3 reads TGTGCCAGCAGGTCATCTGGGGGCTACACCTTC.

The CDR3 nucleotides read TGCAGCGTTGAGGGGGAACACTGGGAGACCCAGTACTTC. Translating gives CSVEGEHWETQYF. The rearrangement joins TRBV29-1 to TRBJ2-5; D tentatively fits TRBD1 or TRBD2 (5 bases each). This CDR3 is built from 13 residues. CDR1 SQVTM and CDR2 ANQGSEA come from the germline V gene. The V and J ends lost 3 bases and 5 bases respectively, with 13 bases between them.

This rearrangement joins TRBV10-3 to TRBJ2-3; 8 bases agree with TRBD1. This CDR3 is 16 amino acids long. V was pared by 4 bases and J by 5 bases, with 11 bases of the junction left unmatched. Germline values: CDR1 ENHRY, CDR2 SYGVKD. CDR3 amino acids: CAISGPSRGPGDTQYF. The CDR3 nucleotides are TGTGCCATCAGTGGACCAAGCAGGGGGCCGGGAGATACGCAGTATTTT.

The V gene is TRBV6-5, the J gene TRBJ1-1; D perhaps matches TRBD1 (5 bases). The CDR3 is 15 residues long. CDR1 MNHEY and CDR2 SVGAGI come from the germline V gene. Trimming pared 0 bases from V and 6 bases from J, leaving 14 bases between. The CDR3 DNA follows: TGTGCCAGCAGTTACTCGGTAGGGCAAGGGGCTGAAGCTTTCTTT. It codes for CASSYSVGQGAEAFF.

The V and J genes are TRBV7-2 and TRBJ2-2; 8 bases line up with TRBD2. This CDR3 region has 17 residues. Germline V CDR1 and CDR2: SGHTA, FQGNSA. V dropped 3 bases and J dropped 0; count of bases not matched to a gene: 6. In nucleotides, the CDR3 is TGTGCCAGCAGCTTCGATAGCGGGAACGCGAACACCGGGGAGCTGTTTTTT. This translates into CASSFDSGNANTGELFF.

This chain joins TRBV25-1 and TRBJ2-3; D ambiguous. Deletions cut 8 bases from V and 9 bases from J, with 15 bases between. Germline CDR1 reads MGHDK; CDR2 reads SYGVNS. This CDR3 has 12 residues. CDR3 protein: CASAVVPLTQYF. CDR3 sequence (DNA): TGTGCCAGCGCAGTGGTACCCCTAACGCAGTATTTT.

J is TRBJ2-7 and V is TRBV11-2; D is possibly TRBD2 (5 bases). The CDR3 length is 14 residues. Germline assignment: CDR1 SGHAT and CDR2 FQNNGV. Trimming removed 5 bases from V and 2 bases from J, with 13 bases in between. The CDR3 DNA reads as TGTGCCAGCAGCCCATCGGACGGGACCTACGAGCAGTACTTC. Protein: CASSPSDGTYEQYF.

This chain connects TRBV29-1 to TRBJ2-5, with D perhaps being TRBD1 or TRBD2 (6 bases each). The CDR3 is made up of 12 amino acids. With 2 bases removed from V and 3 bases from J, the gap between germline ends came to 7 bases. Germline CDR1 reads SQVTM; CDR2 reads ANQGSEA. Written as DNA, the CDR3 is TGCAGCGTTGAAAGGGGGGAAGAGACCCAGTACTTC. It encodes CSVERGEETQYF. The variable domain in full, completed from reference TRBV29-1 and TRBJ2-5, reads SAVISQKPSRDICQRGTSLTIQCQVDSQVTMMFWYRQQPGQSLTLIATANQGSEATYESGFVIDKFPISRPNLTFSTLTVSNMSPEDSSIYLCSVERGEETQYFGPGTRLLVL.

V gene TRBV19 combines with J gene TRBJ2-1; a weak D match, TRBD1 (6 bases). Germline CDR1 LNHDA, CDR2 SQIVND (reference sequence). This CDR3 comprises 14 residues. Trimming stripped 5 bases from V and 0 bases from J, with 8 bases between. The CDR3 DNA is TGTGCCAGTAGTTACAGGGCCTCCTACAATGAGCAGTTCTTC. Protein sequence: CASSYRASYNEQFF. The variable domain in full, completed from reference TRBV19 and TRBJ2-1, reads DGGITQSPKYLFRKEGQNVTLSCEQNLNHDAMYWYRQDPGQGLRLIYYSQIVNDFQKGDIAEGYSVSREKKESFPLTVTSAQKNPTAFYLCASSYRASYNEQFFGPGTRLTVL.

The J gene is TRBJ2-1, the V gene TRBV27, with 8 positions matching TRBD2. Germline loops: CDR1 MNHEY, CDR2 SMNVEV (reference sequence). J lost 6 bases, V lost 3 bases, and 7 bases had no gene match. The CDR3 contains 15 residues. CDR3 loop: CASSFGTSQGNEQFF. In DNA, the CDR3 is TGTGCCAGCAGTTTTGGGACTAGTCAGGGCAATGAGCAGTTCTTC.

The rearrangement joins TRBV11-2 to TRBJ2-4; D is ambiguous. The V end lost 1 base, the J end lost 6 bases, and 4 bases lay between the germline ends. Per germline, CDR1 SGHAT and CDR2 FQNNGV. The CDR3 loop spans 12 amino acids. CDR3 amino acids: CASSLGRNIQYF. CDR3 nucleotide sequence: TGTGCCAGCAGCTTAGGTCGAAACATTCAGTACTTC.

The chain recombines TRBV4-1 with TRBJ1-2; no clear D. The V end lost 5 bases, the J end lost 7 bases, and 23 bases lay between the germline ends. The germline CDR1 and CDR2 sequences are MGHRA and YSYEKL. CDR3 size: 16 residues. DNA of the CDR3: TGCGCCAGCAGCTCCACGCAGGTAACCGTGCTAGGTGGCTACACCTTC. Translation gives CASSSTQVTVLGGYTF.

The chain combines TRBV5-6 with TRBJ1-5; 11 positions match TRBD1. The CDR3 runs 17 residues. The germline gives CDR1 SGHDT, CDR2 YYEEEE. Trimming took 2 bases from V and 0 from J; bases not matched to a gene: 4. The CDR3 sequence is CASSFGTGGFSNQPQHF. The CDR3 nucleotides are TGTGCCAGCAGCTTCGGGACAGGGGGATTTAGCAATCAGCCCCAGCATTTT.

This chain connects TRBV27 to TRBJ2-7; D uncertain. V lost 4 bases, J lost 2 bases, and 12 bases lay in between. This CDR3 spans 14 amino acids. Germline loops: CDR1 MNHEY, CDR2 SMNVEV (reference sequence). The CDR3 spells CASSSGDSPYEQYF. CDR3 coding DNA: TGTGCCAGCAGTTCCGGCGACTCCCCCTACGAGCAGTACTTC.

The chain links TRBV6-5 to TRBJ2-2; TRBD2 might be the D (6 bases). This CDR3 is 14 amino acids long. Germline V gene sequence: CDR1 MNHEY, CDR2 SVGAGI. Trimming left V 5 bases short and J 3 bases short, with 10 bases between. CDR3 sequence: CASSLRDYTGELFF. As DNA, the CDR3 is TGTGCCAGCAGTCTCCGGGACTACACCGGGGAGCTGTTTTTT.

The table lists this clone with a few counts. The identical CDR3 is also encoded by other nucleotide sequences in the sample. The chain recombines TRBV28 with TRBJ2-7; TRBD1 matches 8 bases. With 3 bases clipped from V and 0 bases from J, the junction kept 4 bases outside the gene matches. The CDR3 sequence is 15 residues long. Germline values: CDR1 MDHEN, CDR2 SYDVKM. Written as DNA, the CDR3 is TGTGCCAGCAGTTTGGGGACAGGTGACTCCTACGAGCAGTACTTC. This sequence encodes CASSLGTGDSYEQYF.

This clone appeared a single time. The V and J genes are TRBV27 and TRBJ1-1, with unresolved D. The length of the CDR3 is 15 residues. The V and J ends lost 6 bases and 3 bases respectively, with 17 bases between them. Germline lookup yields CDR1 MNHEY and CDR2 SMNVEV (reference sequence). In DNA, the CDR3 is TGTGCCAGCAGCTCCGGTTTGGTTGGGGACACTGAAGCTTTCTTT. Protein: CASSSGLVGDTEAFF.

This rearrangement joins TRBV5-6 to TRBJ2-7; D might be TRBD2 (5 bases). The CDR3 runs 15 residues. V lost 0 bases to trimming and J lost 5 bases, with 15 bases between them. CDR1 SGHDT and CDR2 YYEEEE come from the germline V gene. The CDR3, as DNA: TGTGCCAGCAGCTTGGGGACTTCATCCCCCGACGAGCAGTACTTC. It specifies CASSLGTSSPDEQYF.

By share, this clone counts as medium-sized. The genes are TRBV29-1 and TRBJ2-7; 10 nucleotides align to TRBD1. The V gene end was trimmed by 2 bases and the J gene end by 3 bases; junction bases not matched to a gene: 4. The CDR3 sequence is 14 residues long. Germline CDR1 reads SQVTM; CDR2 reads ANQGSEA. The CDR3 is CSVELGDRGYEQYF. The DNA of the CDR3 is TGCAGCGTTGAACTAGGGGACAGGGGCTACGAGCAGTACTTC.